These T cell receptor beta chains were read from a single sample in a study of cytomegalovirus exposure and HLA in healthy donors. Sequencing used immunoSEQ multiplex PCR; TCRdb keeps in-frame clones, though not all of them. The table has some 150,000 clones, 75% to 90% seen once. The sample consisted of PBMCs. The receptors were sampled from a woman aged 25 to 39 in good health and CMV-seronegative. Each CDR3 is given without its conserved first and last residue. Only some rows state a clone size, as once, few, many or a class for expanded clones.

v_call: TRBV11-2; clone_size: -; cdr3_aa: ASSLAGGANYGYT
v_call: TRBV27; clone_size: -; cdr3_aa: ASRSDSGEKLF
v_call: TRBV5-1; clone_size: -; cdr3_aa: ASRAGANTEAF
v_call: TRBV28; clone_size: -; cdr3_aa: ASSLQLAGDYEQY
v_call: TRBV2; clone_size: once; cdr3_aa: ASSPQTLEETQY
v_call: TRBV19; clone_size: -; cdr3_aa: ASSMFSGGTGELF
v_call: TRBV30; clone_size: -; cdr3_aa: AWWTQGRLTEAF
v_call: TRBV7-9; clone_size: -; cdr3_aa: ASSSPGSTDTQY
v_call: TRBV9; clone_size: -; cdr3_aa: ASSIRDNPSADTQY
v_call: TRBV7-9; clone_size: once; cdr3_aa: SSERLRGYEQY
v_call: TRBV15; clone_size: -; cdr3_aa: ATSRDSGVTEETQY
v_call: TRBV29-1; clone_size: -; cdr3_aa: SVPRGPGNTQY
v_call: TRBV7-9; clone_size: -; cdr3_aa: ASSDTPGSTETGFYGYT
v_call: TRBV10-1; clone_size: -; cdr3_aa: ASSDGAGYGEQY
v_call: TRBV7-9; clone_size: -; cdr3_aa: SSSPEGQVNYNEQF
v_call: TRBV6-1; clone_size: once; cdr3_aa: ASSEGTGGHYGYT
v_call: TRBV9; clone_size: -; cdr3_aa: ASSVGRDASYEQY
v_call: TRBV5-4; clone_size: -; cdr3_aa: ASSLGGVSLSYEQY
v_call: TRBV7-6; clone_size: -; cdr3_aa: ASSRGTDYGYT
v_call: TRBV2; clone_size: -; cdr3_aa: ASSGTSGRWYEQY
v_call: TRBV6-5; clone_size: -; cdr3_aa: AGSSRLAGTTDTQY
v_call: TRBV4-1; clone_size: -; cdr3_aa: ASSQGAISGANVLT
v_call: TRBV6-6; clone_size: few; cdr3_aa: ASSYSIQGQPQH
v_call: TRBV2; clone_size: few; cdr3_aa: ASTGFSGNTIY
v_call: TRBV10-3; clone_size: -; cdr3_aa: AISESKGALSGNTIY
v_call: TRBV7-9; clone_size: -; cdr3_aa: SSSGLAGISSYNEQF
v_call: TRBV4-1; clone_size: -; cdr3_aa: ASSQGFRLAATGELF
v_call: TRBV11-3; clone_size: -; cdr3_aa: ASSLGLGGEQY
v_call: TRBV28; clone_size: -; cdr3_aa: ASSTGPGELF
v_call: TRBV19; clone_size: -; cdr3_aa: ASSMSSGFNEKLF
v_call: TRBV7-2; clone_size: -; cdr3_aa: ASNQVAGTYEQY
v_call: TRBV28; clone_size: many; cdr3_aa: ASSLSGSSNQPQH
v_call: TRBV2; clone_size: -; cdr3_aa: ASRDRAFNEQY
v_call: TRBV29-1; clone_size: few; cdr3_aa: SVDHLTDTEAF
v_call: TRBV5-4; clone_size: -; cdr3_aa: ASGLGAGGEQY
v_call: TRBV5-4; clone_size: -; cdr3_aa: ASSPRRQGITDTQY
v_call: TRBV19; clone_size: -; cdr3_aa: ASLTATSGNTIY
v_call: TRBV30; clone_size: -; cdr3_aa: AWSVGGANTEAF
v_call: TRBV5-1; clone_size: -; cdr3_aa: ASKRYPRDRSSYEQY
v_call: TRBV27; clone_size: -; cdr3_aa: ASSPPSGRGYEQY
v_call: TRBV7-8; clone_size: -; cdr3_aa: ASSQTNYVAAGVNYGYT
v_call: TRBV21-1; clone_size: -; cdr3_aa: ASTPTGDSGNTIY
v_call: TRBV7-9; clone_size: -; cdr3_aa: ASRPAGVGHGELF
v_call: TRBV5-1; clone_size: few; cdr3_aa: ASSLTGSKNIQY
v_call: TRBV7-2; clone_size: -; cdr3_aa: ASSDRGVEETQY
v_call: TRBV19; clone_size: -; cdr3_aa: ASTLTGRSEAF
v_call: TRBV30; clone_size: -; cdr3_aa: AWSRGQRHSGNTIY